These 27 T cell receptor beta chains were all obtained from the same sample, sequenced in a study of control samples from healthy donors and cancer patients. Clones were sequenced by immunoSEQ multiplex PCR, and TCRdb holds only the in-frame ones, with some missing. The sample includes over 200,000 clones, over 75% of them seen just once. Input material: PBMCs. Receptors were obtained from a woman aged 55-70 years with lung cancer.

This clone was seen only a few times. The chain couples TRBV4-1 to TRBJ1-6; D gene unclear. CDR1 is MGHRA, CDR2 YSYEKL, per germline. This CDR3 contains 13 residues. V gave up 0 bases and J gave up 10 bases, with 7 bases separating them. CDR3 sequence: CASSQDRGSPLHF. Here the CDR3 DNA reads TGCGCCAGCAGCCAAGATCGGGGATCACCCCTCCACTTT.

This clone has a single count. This chain connects TRBV4-2 to TRBJ1-6; D ambiguous. Germline V gene sequence: CDR1 LGHNA, CDR2 YNFKEQ. Trimming removed 1 base at V and 9 bases at J, with 4 bases between. This CDR3 has 12 amino acids. The CDR3 sequence: CASSQASSPLHF. DNA for the CDR3: TGTGCCAGCAGCCAAGCTTCTTCACCCCTCCACTTT.

V is TRBV6-1 and J is TRBJ2-5, with D hard to call. V lost 0 bases and J lost 4, with 12 bases in between. The CDR3 loop spans 15 amino acids. Germline loops: CDR1 MNHNS, CDR2 SASEGT. CDR3 bases: TGTGCCAGCAGTGAAGCGCGACTGCTGAGAGAGACCCAGTACTTC. As protein: CASSEARLLRETQYF.

V gene TRBV6-5 combines with J gene TRBJ2-3; no clear D. V was pared by 7 bases and J by 3 bases, with 14 bases between. The germline CDR1 and CDR2 sequences are MNHEY and SVGAGI. The CDR3 covers 14 residues. The chain's CDR3 is CASTRRVGTDTQYF. As DNA, the CDR3 is TGTGCCAGCACCCGAAGGGTCGGGACAGATACGCAGTATTTT.

V is TRBV9 and J is TRBJ2-5; the match to TRBD2 covers 9 bases. Per the germline V gene, CDR1 is SGDLS and CDR2 is YYNGEE. J gave up 0 bases and V 7 bases, and 4 bases lay outside the gene matches. The CDR3 has 14 residues. The CDR3 loop is CASGRLADQETQYF. As DNA, the CDR3 is TGTGCCAGCGGACGACTAGCGGACCAAGAGACCCAGTACTTC.

The rearrangement joins TRBV27 to TRBJ1-1, with 7 bases matching TRBD1. CDR3 length: 16 residues. Germline V gives CDR1 MNHEY, CDR2 SMNVEV (reference sequence). V was clipped by 2 bases and J by 0 bases; unmatched bases: 6. The CDR3 region is CASSLRRTGVNTEAFF. CDR3 bases: TGTGCCAGCAGTTTAAGACGTACAGGGGTGAACACTGAAGCTTTCTTT.

V is TRBV12-5 and J is TRBJ2-3; 11 bases line up with TRBD2. The V and J ends lost 3 bases and 6 bases, in that order; junction bases with no gene match: 2. The CDR3 covers 14 residues. Germline V gene lookup returns CDR1 LGHNT and CDR2 FRNRAP. The CDR3 is CASGFSGGADTQYF. As DNA, the CDR3 is TGTGCTAGTGGTTTTAGCGGGGGGGCCGATACGCAGTATTTT. Variable domain in full (rest from reference TRBV12-5 and TRBJ2-3): DARVTQTPRHKVTEMGQEVTMRCQPILGHNTVFWYRQTMMQGLELLAYFRNRAPLDDSGMPKDRFSAEMPDATLATLKIQPSEPRDSAVYFCASGFSGGADTQYFGPGTRLTVL.

V gene TRBV2 combines with J gene TRBJ1-5; the D is unclear. The CDR3 totals 14 residues. Germline V CDR1 and CDR2: SNHLY, FYNNEI. Trimming stripped 4 bases from V and 0 bases from J, with 7 bases between. CDR3 nucleotide sequence: TGTGCCAGCAGTGGGCGTTATAGCAATCAGCCCCAGCATTTT. The encoded protein is CASSGRYSNQPQHF.

This clone was seen a handful of times. The V and J genes are TRBV27 and TRBJ2-5; TRBD1 might be the D (5 bases). Germline loops: CDR1 MNHEY, CDR2 SMNVEV (reference sequence). V lost 0 bases, J lost 5 bases, and 16 bases lay in between. The CDR3 loop spans 16 amino acids. For the CDR3, the DNA is TGTGCCAGCAGTTTATCGAGCAGGGCCCCCCGGGAGACCCAGTACTTC. This sequence encodes CASSLSSRAPRETQYF.

CDR3 in DNA: TGTGCCAGCCCTCAGGTGGACAGGGCCTATGAGTTCCCGTACGAGCAGTACTTC. Residues: CASPQVDRAYEFPYEQYF. The rearrangement links TRBV7-3 to TRBJ2-7; 8 nucleotides line up with TRBD1. CDR3 length: 18 residues. V was clipped by 8 bases and J by 4 bases; unmatched bases: 22. Germline-derived CDR1 and CDR2 are SGHTA and FQGTGA.

The rearrangement links TRBV18 to TRBJ2-7; the D is unclear. There are 14 residues in the CDR3. Germline loops: CDR1 KGHSH, CDR2 LQKENI. Trimming stripped 2 bases from V and 0 bases from J, with 8 bases between. As DNA, the CDR3 is TGTGCCAGCTCACCAGTAGGGATCTCCTACGAGCAGTACTTC. It codes for CASSPVGISYEQYF.

The chain links TRBV4-2 to TRBJ1-4; D is perhaps TRBD1 (6 bases). The CDR3 is made up of 15 amino acids. V was clipped by 1 base and J by 7 bases, with 13 bases between them. The V gene's germline CDR1 is LGHNA and CDR2 YNFKEQ. For the CDR3, the DNA is TGTGCCAGCAGCCAAGCTGCGGGGGCGGTTGAAAAACTGTTTTTT. As protein: CASSQAAGAVEKLFF.

The CDR3 sequence: CASSPHPQGGTRGTEQYF. DNA of the CDR3: TGTGCCAGCAGCCCCCACCCCCAGGGTGGTACAAGGGGAACGGAGCAGTACTTC. This chain connects TRBV7-8 to TRBJ2-7, with TRBD1 as a possible D gene (5 bases). Germline-derived CDR1 and CDR2 are SGHVS and FQNEAQ. The CDR3 totals 18 residues. Between the trimmed V and J ends, which lost 5 bases and 7 bases, there was a span of 30 bases.

The chain uses TRBV7-3 and TRBJ2-7; D possibly corresponds to TRBD1 (7 bases). V was cut by 6 bases and J by 0 bases, with 18 bases left in between. The CDR3 is made up of 16 amino acids. CDR1 is SGHTA and CDR2 is FQGTGA in the germline V gene. As DNA, the CDR3 is TGTGCCAGCAGTCTTGACAGGGAGGTAATCTCCTACGAGCAGTACTTC. Its translation: CASSLDREVISYEQYF.

This clone appeared once. This sequence joins TRBV6-6 and TRBJ1-2, with D perhaps TRBD1 (6 bases). This CDR3 is 17 amino acids long. Germline V gives CDR1 MNHNY, CDR2 SVGAGI (reference sequence). Trimming left V 5 bases short and J 8 bases short, with 27 bases between. The DNA of the CDR3 is TGTGCCAGCAGTCGACGGGACGGCTTATGGAGGGGGAGGGGCTACACCTTC. Translated, it gives CASSRRDGLWRGRGYTF.

The table lists this clone with a few counts. The chain links TRBV6-1 to TRBJ1-1, with 10 bases matching TRBD1. Germline CDR1 and CDR2: MNHNS and SASEGT. Trimming removed 1 base from V and 4 bases from J; junction bases left unmatched: 0. The CDR3 sequence is 14 residues long. The CDR3 loop is CASSEGTGGTEAFF. The CDR3 bases are TGTGCCAGCAGTGAAGGGACAGGGGGCACTGAAGCTTTCTTT.

The gene calls are TRBV15 and TRBJ1-1, with D possibly being TRBD1 (6 bases). CDR3 length: 13 residues. V lost 0 bases to trimming and J lost 8 bases, with 10 bases between them. Germline V CDR1 and CDR2: LNHNV, YYDKDF (reference sequence). The chain's CDR3 is CATSRDTTGEAFF. In nucleotides, the CDR3 is TGTGCCACCAGCAGAGATACGACAGGCGAAGCTTTCTTT.

The chain joins TRBV18 to TRBJ2-2; no definite D call. Germline V gives CDR1 KGHSH, CDR2 LQKENI. The CDR3 is made up of 14 amino acids. Trimming removed 2 bases from V and 2 bases from J, with 6 bases in between. The CDR3 nucleotides are TGTGCCAGCTCACCAGAAGCTAACACCGGGGAGCTGTTTTTT. This translates into CASSPEANTGELFF.

V and J are TRBV7-8 and TRBJ2-3; D might be TRBD2 (5 bases). The ends were cut back, 7 bases at V and 2 bases at J, with 16 bases in the middle. Germline values: CDR1 SGHVS, CDR2 FQNEAQ. This CDR3 is built from 15 residues. The CDR3 spells CASTDGTGNTDTQYF. The CDR3 bases are TGTGCCAGCACCGACGGAACGGGGAACACAGATACGCAGTATTTT.

The V gene is TRBV20-1, the J gene TRBJ2-5, with D hard to call. The length of the CDR3 is 10 residues. Germline CDR1 and CDR2: DFQATT and SNEGSKA (reference sequence). V was trimmed by 4 bases and J by 5 bases, leaving 5 bases between them. The CDR3 loop is CSATWETQYF. CDR3 nucleotides: TGCAGTGCTACATGGGAGACCCAGTACTTC.

The rearrangement joins TRBV12-5 to TRBJ1-4, with no clear D. Trimming left V 3 bases short and J 8 bases short, with 13 bases between. This CDR3 is 14 amino acids long. The germline V gene has CDR1 LGHNT and CDR2 FRNRAP. The CDR3 loop is CASGLGGSREKLFF. Here the CDR3 DNA reads TGTGCTAGTGGTTTAGGAGGGAGCAGGGAAAAACTGTTTTTT.

This clone was picked up a small number of times. The V gene is TRBV4-1, the J gene TRBJ2-1, with TRBD2 as a possible D gene (5 bases). There are 13 residues in the CDR3. Germline values: CDR1 MGHRA, CDR2 YSYEKL. Trimming cost V 2 bases and J 5 bases, with 7 bases left between them. Here the CDR3 DNA reads TGCGCCAGCAGCCAACCGGGGAACAATGAGCAGTTCTTC. Protein sequence: CASSQPGNNEQFF.

The CDR3 nucleotides read TGTGCCAGCAACCAACGACCGGGGAGCTCCTACGAGCAGTACTTC. This sequence encodes CASNQRPGSSYEQYF. The genes are TRBV6-5 and TRBJ2-7; D is perhaps TRBD2 (5 bases). The CDR3 totals 15 residues. The V gene lost 7 bases and the J gene lost 0 bases, with 16 bases spanning the gap. CDR1 is MNHEY and CDR2 is SVGAGI in the germline V gene.

J is TRBJ1-5 and V is TRBV28; perhaps TRBD1 as D (5 bases). The length of the CDR3 is 15 residues. Trimming removed 7 bases from V and 6 bases from J, with 19 bases in between. Germline CDR1 is MDHEN and CDR2 is SYDVKM. In nucleotides, the CDR3 is TGTGCCAGCACCATCGGTGGGGACGGTCTTCAGCCCCAGCATTTT. Translating it yields CASTIGGDGLQPQHF.

In its sample, this clone was seen a few times. This sequence joins TRBV10-3 and TRBJ2-2; D possibly corresponds to TRBD1 (5 bases). Trimming pared 4 bases from V and 4 bases from J, leaving 10 bases between. The CDR3 consists of 14 residues. The V gene's germline CDR1 is ENHRY and CDR2 SYGVKD. CDR3 sequence reads: CAISGQQGTGELFF. The DNA of the CDR3 is TGTGCCATCAGTGGGCAGCAGGGCACCGGGGAGCTGTTTTTT.

The genes are TRBV7-9 and TRBJ1-1; 8 positions agree with TRBD1. Germline CDR1 reads SEHNR; CDR2 reads FQNEAQ (reference sequence). Trimming cost V 5 bases and J 3 bases; bases outside gene matches: 8. The CDR3 has 15 amino acids. This CDR3 is CASSPRDRRDTEAFF. Written as DNA, the CDR3 is TGTGCCAGCAGCCCCCGGGACAGGAGGGACACTGAAGCTTTCTTT.

The CDR3 loop is CASSFTGTGDSPLHF. CDR3 DNA: TGTGCCAGCAGCTTCACCGGGACAGGGGATTCACCCCTCCACTTT. V usage is TRBV11-2 and J usage is TRBJ1-6; the match to TRBD1 covers 10 bases. The CDR3 length is 15 residues. Germline V lookup: CDR1 SGHAT, CDR2 FQNNGV. After removal of 3 bases from V and 8 bases from J, the junction contained 4 bases not matched to a gene.